This T cell receptor (beta chain) was captured in a study of naive and memory T cell subsets. Findings and caveats of the study: Especially in CD8 cells, naive repertoires contained a few larger clonotypes, possibly CD45RA-re-expressing memory cells.

Both TRBC1 and TRBC2 were covered by a beta constant-region primer of two equimolar oligonucleotides. The ligated cDNA underwent four PCR rounds using SP2 and nested alpha and beta constant-region primers. TCRdb recomputed calls from the UMI-ligation and nested PCR reads with MiXCR, one row per CDR3 protein. Here the sample spans roughly 100,000 distinct CDR3 sequences, 11% being singletons. V lost 6 bases to trimming and J lost 0 bases, with 4 bases between them. Germline V gene data show CDR1 as MDHEN and CDR2 as SYDVKM. The CDR3 extends over 12 amino acids. For this clonotype: Its antigen is unknown.

This chain connects TRBV28 to TRBJ2-3; D ambiguous. The sequenced sample was naive CD4+ T cells from blood. The clonotype originates from a human donor in good health. This CDR3 reads CASRVSTDTQYF. The CDR3 bases are TGTGCCAGCAGGGTTAGCACAGATACGCAGTATTTT.